The T cell receptor (beta chain) under discussion was sequenced for a study of T cells after yellow fever vaccination. One entry per CDR3 protein, called by TCRdb with MiXCR from the 5' RACE reads. The data contain about 320,000 distinct CDR3 sequences, approximately 4.5% of them singletons. The germline CDR1 and CDR2 sequences are LNHNV and YYDKDF (reference sequence). V lost 2 bases and J lost 8, with 21 bases in between. The CDR3 has 17 amino acids. The table lists this clonotype with many counts. The sequencing used PBMCs, collected 15 days after the yellow fever booster vaccination. The rearrangement joins TRBV15 to TRBJ1-4; weak D call: TRBD1 (5 bases). This TCR derives from a man aged 18 to 35 who received the YFV17D yellow fever vaccine. The CDR3 region is CATSRRSGRVSFEKLFF. In nucleotides, the CDR3 is TGTGCCACCAGCAGACGTTCCGGCAGGGTGTCGTTCGAAAAACTGTTTTTT.